What follows describes a single T cell receptor beta chain. As yet, its antigen is unknown. The data originate from a study of vaccination effects on CD4 cells after COVID-19. About the research overall: Convalescent patients (n = two) were sampled 16 days and one week prevaccination. Study observations and caveats: After vaccination, spike-reactive clones in convalescents were mostly new vaccine-induced clones.

V was pared by 6 bases and J by 3 bases, with 14 bases between. There are 15 residues in the CDR3. Germline lookup yields CDR1 LGHNA and CDR2 YNFKEQ. Before sequencing took place, the ViraFEST assay used viral peptide pools to expand antigen-specific CD4+ T cells. Culture lasted about ten days before CD4+ T cell isolation. A PCR test confirmed that the person had SARS-CoV-2 infection between March and December 2020. Profiling relied on immunoSEQ multiplex PCR, and the TCRdb table lists in-frame clones only, not all of them. Altogether 21,000 or so clones are present, under 75% being singletons, with the ten largest covering approximately 40%.

The chain carries TRBV4-2 and TRBJ2-2; D not certain. Sequencing was performed on CD4+ T cells from PBMCs cultured with a peptide pool, taken before COVID-19 vaccination. The sequence came from a human donor who had a prior SARS-CoV-2 infection. DNA for the CDR3: TGTGCCAGCAGTAGATCCTCGAGCTACACCGGGGAGCTGTTTTTT. It translates to CASSRSSSYTGELFF.